This T cell receptor (beta chain) was sequenced for a study of blood T cell repertoires in COVID-19. Whole-study context: Acute and convalescent COVID-19 specimens originated in the United States, Italy and Spain.

As processed by the authors: Nucleated cell number was recorded as an estimate derived from reference gene primer amplification. Using immunoSEQ multiplex PCR, the repertoire was profiled, and TCRdb retains in-frame clones only, with some absent. V, J and clone size are taken as reported in that table, and D and trimming were inferred from the DNA itself. This sample has around 210,000 clones, with approximately 80% found just once. Enrolment of Seattle patients took place during active infection, and they were followed longitudinally. This CDR3 contains 15 residues. The V gene's germline CDR1 is LGHDT and CDR2 YNNKEL (reference sequence). V lost 4 bases and J lost 3; bases outside the gene matches: 6.

The sequencing sample was made of peripheral blood. The genes are TRBV3-1 (or the pseudogene TRBV3-2) and TRBJ1-3; 7 bases are shared with TRBD1. The clonotype was recovered from a woman of 80 years or more with COVID-19, enrolled during active disease. In DNA, the CDR3 is TGTGCCAGCAGCCGAGGAGACAGGGTTGGAAACACCATATATTTT. Translating gives CASSRGDRVGNTIYF.